Below are 21 T cell receptor beta chains sequenced from a single sample in a study of T cell responses to AZD1222 COVID-19 vaccine. Only in-frame clones appear in the TCRdb table, and some are missing; sequencing was by immunoSEQ multiplex PCR. The table records 90,000 to 130,000 clones, 80% to 85% of them present only once. The source was peripheral blood, collected on day 0 of AZD1222 vaccination. The source is an adult in good health.

This chain joins TRBV28 and TRBJ1-5; 10 bases are a match to TRBD1. This CDR3 region has 15 residues. V shed 5 bases, J shed 6 bases, and the junction held 7 bases outside the gene matches. The germline V gene has CDR1 MDHEN and CDR2 SYDVKM. Here the CDR3 DNA reads TGTGCCAGCAGTGTGGGACAGGGGTCGGTTCAGCCCCAGCATTTT. This encodes CASSVGQGSVQPQHF.

For the CDR3, the DNA is TGTGCCATCAGTGAGGGGGTTGGTGGCTACACCTTC. It is translated as CAISEGVGGYTF. The chain combines TRBV10-3 with TRBJ1-2; D remains ambiguous. The CDR3 runs 12 residues. V lost 2 bases and J 7 bases, leaving 8 bases between the germline ends. CDR1 ENHRY and CDR2 SYGVKD come from the germline V gene.

This sequence joins TRBV19 and TRBJ2-2; D unclear. V shed 5 bases and J shed 6 bases, with 10 bases lying between them. The CDR3 is 13 residues long. Per the germline V gene, CDR1 is LNHDA and CDR2 is SQIVND (reference sequence). CDR3 residues: CASSAQVPGELFF. In DNA, the CDR3 is TGTGCCAGTAGTGCGCAGGTCCCCGGGGAGCTGTTTTTT.

The chain uses TRBV5-1 and TRBJ2-2; D may be TRBD1 or TRBD2 (5 bases each). Germline values: CDR1 SGHRS, CDR2 YFSETQ. V was pared by 0 bases and J by 0 bases, with 9 bases between. CDR3 length equals 16 residues. This CDR3 is CASSLAGTANTGELFF. The CDR3 DNA is TGCGCCAGCAGCTTGGCCGGGACGGCGAACACCGGGGAGCTGTTTTTT.

The chain recombines TRBV6-6 with TRBJ2-7; D gene ambiguous. The V end was cut by 0 bases, the J end by 3 bases, with 9 bases between. CDR3 size: 14 residues. Germline V CDR1 and CDR2: MNHNY, SVGAGI (reference sequence). The CDR3 is CASSYSMVYYEQYF. The CDR3 DNA follows: TGTGCCAGCAGTTACTCGATGGTGTACTACGAGCAGTACTTC.

The genes are TRBV7-9 and TRBJ2-2; the D gene is possibly TRBD1 (6 bases). CDR3 size: 15 residues. With 10 bases removed from V and 1 base from J, the gap between germline ends came to 16 bases. CDR1 SEHNR and CDR2 FQNEAQ come from the germline V gene (reference sequence). The CDR3 loop is CATENQGKNTGELFF. CDR3 DNA: TGTGCCACTGAGAACCAGGGGAAGAACACCGGGGAGCTGTTTTTT.

This clone occurred many times. The chain combines TRBV15 with TRBJ1-1, with D perhaps matching TRBD1 (6 bases). Germline V gives CDR1 LNHNV, CDR2 YYDKDF (reference sequence). The CDR3 covers 15 residues. Trimming shortened V by 5 bases and J by 0 bases, and 13 bases separated the two germline ends. The CDR3 sequence: CATSPTWTVNTEAFF. CDR3 DNA: TGTGCCACCAGCCCTACGTGGACAGTGAACACTGAAGCTTTCTTT.

V and J are TRBV28 and TRBJ1-4; TRBD1 matches at 8 bases. This CDR3 has 18 amino acids. Losses at the gene ends were 0 bases for V and 8 bases for J; bases not matched to a gene: 14. Germline CDR1 MDHEN, CDR2 SYDVKM. CDR3 sequence (DNA): TGTGCCAGCAGTTTATGGACGTCTCAGGGGGCCCTAGGGGAAAAACTGTTTTTT. It translates to CASSLWTSQGALGEKLFF.

J is TRBJ1-2 and V is TRBV25-1, with TRBD1 identical over 9 bases. This CDR3 is 15 amino acids long. Germline V CDR1 and CDR2: MGHDK, SYGVNS. J was trimmed by 6 bases and V by 3 bases; bases with no gene match: 8. DNA for the CDR3: TGTGCCAGCAGTGACCCTGGACAGGGGAGGGATGGCTACACCTTC. This gives the protein CASSDPGQGRDGYTF.

The chain carries TRBV3-1 (or the pseudogene TRBV3-2) and TRBJ1-2; the match to TRBD1 covers 9 bases. The trim removed 2 bases at V and 8 bases at J, leaving 9 bases unmatched. Germline loops: CDR1 LGHDT, CDR2 YNNKEL (reference sequence). The CDR3 contains 15 residues. The CDR3 spells CASSQTGADRGGYTF. The CDR3 DNA sequence: TGTGCCAGCAGCCAAACGGGGGCGGACAGGGGCGGCTACACCTTC.

This clone was counted once. The chain uses TRBV5-5 and TRBJ1-4, with a tentative D call TRBD1 (5 bases). CDR3 size: 15 residues. CDR1 is SGHKS and CDR2 is YYEKEE in the germline V gene (reference sequence). Trimming took 0 bases from V and 8 from J, leaving 14 bases between them. Here the CDR3 DNA reads TGTGCCAGCAGCTTGGGCCCCGGGGGGTACGAAAAACTGTTTTTT. Amino acid sequence: CASSLGPGGYEKLFF.

The chain has TRBV7-2 and TRBJ1-6; 11 bases are a match to TRBD1. In germline, CDR1 is SGHTA, CDR2 FQGNSA. This CDR3 has 14 amino acids. The J segment lost 10 bases and the V segment lost 3 bases, leaving 2 bases of the junction unmatched. The DNA for the CDR3 is TGTGCCAGCAGCTTGGACAGGGGGCGGTCACCCCTCCACTTT. It specifies CASSLDRGRSPLHF.

The chain joins TRBV14 to TRBJ1-3; 10 nucleotides agree with TRBD1. Trimming removed 4 bases from V and 7 bases from J; junction bases left unmatched: 1. The CDR3 runs 13 residues. Germline loops: CDR1 SGHDN, CDR2 FVKESK. In DNA form, the CDR3 reads TGTGCCAGCAGCCCGACAGGGGGCAACACCATATATTTT. It encodes CASSPTGGNTIYF.

This chain connects TRBV30 to TRBJ1-5; 9 nucleotides agree with TRBD1. In germline, CDR1 is GTSNPN, CDR2 SVGIG (reference sequence). Trimming took 2 bases from V and 6 from J; bases not matched to a gene: 20. The CDR3 spans 19 residues. CDR3 sequence (DNA): TGTGCCTGGAGTTCAGGATCGGGCCGCCAGGGACAGGGTGGTCAGCCCCAGCATTTT. This translates into CAWSSGSGRQGQGGQPQHF.

The CDR3 sequence is CASSQGGGMPYEQYF. CDR3 DNA: TGTGCCAGCAGCCAAGGGGGGGGTATGCCCTACGAGCAGTACTTC. V usage is TRBV4-2 and J usage is TRBJ2-7; the match to TRBD2 covers 7 bases. Trimming removed 1 base from V and 2 bases from J; junction bases left unmatched: 5. In germline, CDR1 is LGHNA, CDR2 YNFKEQ. The CDR3 loop spans 15 amino acids.

This clone has just a few counts. The chain links TRBV5-1 to TRBJ1-3; D uncertain. The CDR3 covers 16 residues. V shed 0 bases and J shed 0 bases, with 10 bases lying between them. Per germline, CDR1 SGHRS and CDR2 YFSETQ. The CDR3 sequence: CASSLGGARSGNTIYF. CDR3 DNA: TGCGCCAGCAGCTTGGGAGGCGCCCGCTCTGGAAACACCATATATTTT.

The table lists this clone with a count of one. The chain uses TRBV7-2 and TRBJ2-5; either TRBD1 or TRBD2 may supply D (6 bases each). This CDR3 is built from 15 residues. CDR1 and CDR2 from the germline V gene are SGHTA and FQGNSA. Trimming removed 0 bases from V and 0 bases from J, with 8 bases in between. The CDR3 is CASSLAGGYQETQYF. CDR3 DNA: TGTGCCAGCAGCTTAGCGGGGGGCTACCAAGAGACCCAGTACTTC.

CDR3 in DNA: TGTGCCAGAAGAACTACAGGGGCACCTTGGGGAGGCTACACCTTC. Translating it yields CARRTTGAPWGGYTF. This chain links TRBV7-5 with TRBJ1-2; the D segment call TRBD1 is taken from the table without a DNA check. TRBV7-5 is deemed a pseudogene. The CDR3 sequence is 15 residues long.

This clone has just a few counts. The gene calls are TRBV5-8 and TRBJ2-3; a weak D match, TRBD2 (6 bases). Trimming shortened V by 5 bases and J by 10 bases, and 20 bases separated the two germline ends. This CDR3 has 14 amino acids. Germline V CDR1 and CDR2: SGHTS, YDEGEE. This chain's CDR3 is CASRPRGGAEAQYF. The CDR3 region has the DNA TGTGCCAGCAGGCCTAGGGGAGGAGCCGAGGCGCAGTATTTT.

This sequence joins TRBV27 and TRBJ2-4; TRBD1 agrees at 7 bases. The CDR3 contains 12 residues. The germline CDR1 and CDR2 sequences are MNHEY and SMNVEV (reference sequence). The V gene end was trimmed by 7 bases and the J gene end by 12 bases; junction bases not matched to a gene: 9. In nucleotides, the CDR3 is TGTGCCAGCACCGCGTTTACAGGGGATCAGTACTTC. Residues: CASTAFTGDQYF.

V and J are TRBV19 and TRBJ2-7, with D perhaps matching TRBD1 (5 bases). V lost 7 bases and J lost 2, with 15 bases in between. CDR1 and CDR2 (germline): LNHDA, SQIVND (reference sequence). The CDR3 extends over 14 amino acids. CDR3 region: CASKSRGVAYEQYF. CDR3 sequence (DNA): TGTGCCAGTAAGTCAAGGGGCGTTGCCTACGAGCAGTACTTC.